Sequencing of this T cell receptor beta chain was carried out in a study of regulatory T cells in long-lasting Graves disease (dated by TCRdb to the early 2020s). Study-level background: Persistent Graves' disease meant more than 5 years of antithyroid drug treatment with TSH receptor autoantibodies that stayed positive. This study used TCR sequencing and RNA sequencing of peripheral blood to compare persistent Graves' disease patients against newly diagnosed Graves' disease patients. A total of around 35 samples underwent TCR sequencing: around 13 from persistent and roughly 20 from newly diagnosed Graves' disease patients. The study was conducted in China and was registered as a clinical trial. Persistent Graves' disease patients in the clinical cohort had taken antithyroid drugs for roughly ten years on average. Points the paper makes about the study in general: Peripheral blood alone was examined, since thyroid tissue, which constituted the primary lesion, could not be accessed. Preferential use of TRBV28, TRBJ1-2 and TRBJ2-5 was observed in persistent disease, whereas TRBV20-1 and TRBJ2-1 were favored in newly diagnosed disease. Sequencing and analysis were restricted to the TCR beta chain. Compared with newly diagnosed patients, patients with persistent Graves' disease had lower TCR Shannon entropy and fewer highly expanded clones, which suggests clonal expansion. A larger number of public clonotypes was shared among persistent patients (around 3,000) than among newly diagnosed patients (around 970). As a limitation, the authors acknowledged that the small sample size may reduce accuracy.

Receptors were amplified or captured by multiplex PCR. Sequencing was carried out with an Illumina HiSeq 4000. To build TCR beta libraries, CDR3 regions were amplified by Arm-PCR using iRepertoire HTBI primers. Gel purification was performed on PCR products prior to sequencing. The authors' analysis ran thus. Gene usage analysis of CDR3 amino acid clonotypes used the 60 to 80 TRBV and around 13 TRBJ segments found across samples. COPE and FqMerger were used to merge filtered high-quality paired reads into contigs. BLAST was used to align contigs to IMGT TRBV, TRBD and TRBJ reference genes, with CDR3 defined following IMGT. Any clonotype with a frequency above 0.1% was counted as a highly expanded clone. Shannon entropy served as the measure of repertoire diversity, while the Gini coefficient captured V-J evenness. A clonotype found in more than one individual was treated as public. The public reads were run again by TCRdb, first through fastp at Q25 and then through MiXCR, and only productive beta chains were kept. Every distinct CDR3 protein forms one entry, paired with its most common genes and DNA. In this record, the V and J calls reflect TCRdb's handling and not the investigators' own analysis. The sample table shows 700,000 or so distinct CDR3 sequences, and around 32% are seen once. The top ten constitute under 55% of the sample.

The sample's time point label, decoded: persistent/refractory GD, antithyroid drugs over 5 years with positive TRAb. For both TCR sequencing and RNA sequencing, RNA was extracted from PBMCs using TRIzol. The diagnosis of Graves' disease followed American Thyroid Association guidelines. Recruitment of patients was carried out at an endocrinology department in Xi'an, China. From each patient, approximately 9 milliliters of peripheral blood was collected into an EDTA anticoagulant tube. Ficoll Paque Plus density gradient separation was used to isolate PBMCs, and no additional T cell sorting was done. An Agilent 2100 Bioanalyzer and agarose gel were used to check RNA quality, while a NanoDrop 2000 measured RNA concentration. In this sample, this clonotype turned up a few times. This clone's antigen is unknown. The input lacks base qualities; no much larger clone sits a single base away. The CDR3 measures 14 amino acids from cysteine to phenylalanine. Only CDR3 DNA remains: 42 bases, in frame from the first base. V loses 5 bases, J loses 5 bases, and the germline ends lie 15 bases apart. CDR1 and CDR2, per the germline V gene (reference sequence), are LNHNV and YYDKDF.

Sequenced here: peripheral blood mononuclear cells (PBMCs), sampled when the disease was refractory, from a patient treated with antithyroid drugs. Recombination joined TRBV15 with TRBJ1-1, and the D gene may be TRBD1, 6 bases matching. The receptor was isolated from a female donor with Graves disease. The encoded CDR3 is CATSAWGGTTEAFF. The nucleotide sequence is TGTGCCACCAGCGCATGGGGGGGCACGACTGAAGCTTTCTTT.